This T cell receptor (beta chain) is from a study of T cells after yellow fever vaccination. Study at large: Fractions of low cell number were prepared using SMART-Seq v4 Ultra Low Input. Study outcomes and limitations: A small share of clonotypes appeared in both CD4 and CD8 compartments.

V lost 4 bases to trimming and J lost 6 bases; unmatched junction nucleotides: 4. This CDR3 region has 14 residues. Germline V gene lookup returns CDR1 SGHTA and CDR2 FQGNSA. Synthesis of TCR cDNA relied on 5'RACE template switching, which attached a universal primer site and UMIs. A single record per CDR3 protein comes from TCRdb applying MiXCR to the 5' RACE reads. The data contain approximately 600,000 distinct CDR3 sequences, roughly an eighth of them singletons. A remark on this clonotype: Its antigen is still unknown.

The chain carries TRBV7-2 and TRBJ1-5, with TRBD1 matching over 9 bases. The sequence came from a man aged 30 to 45 who received the YFV17D yellow fever vaccine. The sequenced sample was PBMCs, obtained on the day of the yellow fever booster vaccination. CDR3 protein: CASSWDRASQPQHF. For the CDR3, the DNA is TGTGCCAGCAGCTGGGACAGGGCGTCTCAGCCCCAGCATTTT.